These 24 T cell receptor beta chains came from one sample sequenced in a study of CD8+ T cells in alopecia areata. Extracted RNA was reverse transcribed into cDNA, the sequencing template. The assay was immunoSEQ multiplex PCR, and TCRdb's table has in-frame clones only and misses some. The sample shows about 180,000 clones, roughly 66% of them seen only once. Sequenced material: CD8+ T cells sorted from blood, taken at week 0. These receptors all come from a human donor with alopecia areata.

This chain joins TRBV27 and TRBJ2-1; D might be TRBD1 (6 bases). The CDR3 spans 14 residues. Germline V gene data show CDR1 as MNHEY and CDR2 as SMNVEV (reference sequence). The ends were cut back, 6 bases at V and 4 bases at J, with 13 bases in the middle. The CDR3 region has the DNA TGTGCCAGCAGCCCTCTGACAGGTTACAATGAGCAGTTCTTC. Its protein is CASSPLTGYNEQFF.

Here the CDR3 reads CASSPGISSNQPQHF. The CDR3 DNA sequence: TGCGCCAGCAGCCCGGGCATATCTAGCAATCAGCCCCAGCATTTT. This chain uses TRBV4-1 with TRBJ1-5, with no clear D. Germline CDR1 reads MGHRA; CDR2 reads YSYEKL. The V gene lost 4 bases and the J gene lost 0 bases, with 10 bases spanning the gap. This CDR3 comprises 15 residues.

V is TRBV11-3 and J is TRBJ1-1; D gene ambiguous. CDR1 SGHNT and CDR2 YENEEA come from the germline V gene. The CDR3 has 13 residues. Trimming stripped 3 bases from V and 1 base from J, with 6 bases between. This CDR3 reads CASSLGKNTEAFF. In DNA, the CDR3 is TGTGCCAGCAGCTTGGGTAAGAACACTGAAGCTTTCTTT.

The chain employs TRBV4-2 and TRBJ2-3, with D possibly being TRBD1 (6 bases). Germline V gene sequence: CDR1 LGHNA, CDR2 YNFKEQ. The CDR3 length is 13 residues. Trimming left V 3 bases short and J 6 bases short, with 10 bases between. Here the CDR3 reads CASSHPQGDTQYF. DNA for the CDR3: TGTGCCAGCAGCCATCCTCAGGGGGATACGCAGTATTTT.

There are a few counts of this clone. The V and J genes are TRBV7-9 and TRBJ1-1, with a weak D call TRBD1 (5 bases). Germline-derived CDR1 and CDR2 are SEHNR and FQNEAQ (reference sequence). This CDR3 spans 14 amino acids. Trimming left V 5 bases short and J 7 bases short, with 17 bases between. CDR3 nucleotides: TGTGCCAGCAGCCGCCCGGGACGGCAAATTGAAGCTTTCTTT. It encodes CASSRPGRQIEAFF. The full variable domain, completed using reference TRBV7-9 and TRBJ1-1, is DTGVSQNPRHKITKRGQNVTFRCDPISEHNRLYWYRQTLGQGPEFLTYFQNEAQLEKSRLLSDRFSAERPKGSFSTLEIQRTEQGDSAMYLCASSRPGRQIEAFFGQGTRLTVV.

This clone appeared a few times. The chain links TRBV7-8 to TRBJ2-1, with TRBD2 identical over 9 bases. Trimming cost V 6 bases and J 8 bases; bases outside gene matches: 11. Per the germline V gene, CDR1 is SGHVS and CDR2 is FQNEAQ. The CDR3 length is 15 residues. In DNA form, the CDR3 reads TGTGCCAGCAGTTCCGGGACTAGCTCTGCCCATGAGCAGTTCTTC. It translates to CASSSGTSSAHEQFF.

This clone has more than one count but fewer than ten. This chain uses TRBV5-1 with TRBJ1-2, with D unresolved. The germline CDR1 and CDR2 sequences are SGHRS and YFSETQ. Trimming removed 2 bases at V and 4 bases at J, with 18 bases between. The CDR3 totals 16 residues. The CDR3 loop reads CASSFQAEATSYGYTF. The CDR3 DNA sequence: TGCGCCAGCAGCTTTCAGGCGGAGGCGACAAGCTATGGCTACACCTTC.

This sequence joins TRBV25-1 and TRBJ1-2; D is perhaps TRBD1 (6 bases). This CDR3 has 13 residues. CDR1 and CDR2 (germline): MGHDK, SYGVNS. Trimming shortened V by 4 bases and J by 4 bases, and 10 bases separated the two germline ends. CDR3 nucleotide sequence: TGTGCCAGCAGTGTGGACAGTACCTATGGCTACACCTTC. Its protein is CASSVDSTYGYTF.

This clone was counted a single time. The chain links TRBV25-1 to TRBJ2-5; D may be TRBD1 (6 bases). V was trimmed by 4 bases and J by 2 bases, leaving 20 bases between them. The germline V gene encodes CDR1 MGHDK and CDR2 SYGVNS. The CDR3 consists of 17 residues. The CDR3 DNA is TGTGCCAGCAGTGGACACCGGGACACCTGGGGACAAGAGACCCAGTACTTC. This codes for CASSGHRDTWGQETQYF.

This clone has just a few counts. The chain employs TRBV7-9 and TRBJ1-3; D gene unclear. The CDR3 extends over 12 amino acids. Trimming stripped 2 bases from V and 6 bases from J, with 5 bases between. Germline CDR1 and CDR2: SEHNR and FQNEAQ (reference sequence). The CDR3 loop is CASSLRSNTIYF. CDR3 sequence (DNA): TGTGCCAGCAGCTTAAGGTCAAACACCATATATTTT.

The chain links TRBV6-1 to TRBJ2-7; D unresolved. The germline V gene has CDR1 MNHNS and CDR2 SASEGT. There are 15 residues in the CDR3. The V end lost 3 bases, the J end lost 7 bases, and 19 bases lay between the germline ends. The CDR3 bases are TGTGCCAGCAGTGAGGCGGACGGTGGCGTTGAGGAGCAGTACTTC. This translates into CASSEADGGVEEQYF.

This chain uses TRBV20-1 with TRBJ2-7; D remains unclear. CDR1 is DFQATT, CDR2 SNEGSKA, per germline (reference sequence). This CDR3 has 11 amino acids. Trimming removed 0 bases at V and 3 bases at J, with 3 bases between. CDR3 sequence (DNA): TGCAGTGCTAGAGACGTCTACGAGCAGTACTTC. Its translation is CSARDVYEQYF.

This clone was detected only once. The genes are TRBV6-4 and TRBJ1-2, with 7 bases lining up with TRBD1. Trimming at V came to 8 bases and at J to 8 bases, leaving 23 bases not matched to a gene. Germline V CDR1 and CDR2: MRHNA, SNTAGT. CDR3 size: 17 residues. The CDR3 nucleotides read TGTGCCAGCCGATCCTCTGGGGAAGGGACAGCAACTCGGGGCTACACCTTC. Its protein is CASRSSGEGTATRGYTF.

This chain joins TRBV6-5 and TRBJ1-5; D is uncertain. The germline gives CDR1 MNHEY, CDR2 SVGAGI. The CDR3 spans 13 residues. V lost 6 bases and J lost 6, with 12 bases in between. This CDR3 reads CASSSTEGQPQHF. As DNA, the CDR3 is TGTGCCAGCAGCTCGACCGAAGGTCAGCCCCAGCATTTT.

The genes are TRBV27 and TRBJ2-2, with D hard to call. V lost 4 bases, J lost 0 bases, and 6 bases lay in between. Germline lookup yields CDR1 MNHEY and CDR2 SMNVEV (reference sequence). This CDR3 region has 14 residues. CDR3 nucleotides: TGTGCCAGCAGTTATTCTCCGAACACCGGGGAGCTGTTTTTT. This gives the protein CASSYSPNTGELFF.

This clone was counted between two and nine times. The chain carries TRBV5-6 and TRBJ1-2; 8 bases align to TRBD1. After removal of 4 bases from V and 5 bases from J, the junction contained 1 base not matched to a gene. This CDR3 contains 12 residues. The germline V gene has CDR1 SGHDT and CDR2 YYEEEE. CDR3 region: CASSQGAYGYTF. The DNA of the CDR3 is TGTGCCAGCAGCCAGGGGGCGTATGGCTACACCTTC.

Details on this clone: This sample also contains other DNA sequences that code for the same CDR3. This chain links TRBV9 with TRBJ2-7, with 7 nucleotides matching TRBD1. This CDR3 has 15 residues. CDR1 is SGDLS, CDR2 YYNGEE, per germline. Germline trimming cut 0 bases from V and 0 bases from J; bases unmatched to any gene: 3. In nucleotides, the CDR3 is TGTGCCAGCAGCGTAGCCGGGGACAGCTCCTACGAGCAGTACTTC. This codes for CASSVAGDSSYEQYF.

This chain joins TRBV5-1 and TRBJ2-5; D is perhaps TRBD1 (6 bases). The V end lost 0 bases, the J end lost 4 bases, and 10 bases lay between the germline ends. This CDR3 contains 14 residues. Germline-derived CDR1 and CDR2 are SGHRS and YFSETQ. CDR3 amino acids: CASSLDRDGETQYF. The CDR3 bases are TGCGCCAGCAGCTTGGACAGGGATGGAGAGACCCAGTACTTC.

V gene TRBV13 combines with J gene TRBJ1-6; no definite D call. Between the trimmed V and J ends, which lost 5 bases and 7 bases, there was a span of 15 bases. From germline, CDR1 is PRHDT and CDR2 FYEKMQ (reference sequence). The CDR3 extends over 15 amino acids. As DNA, the CDR3 is TGTGCCAGCAGCAGAAGCTACGTGGGGAATTCACCCCTCCACTTT. It codes for CASSRSYVGNSPLHF. The full variable domain, rest sourced from reference TRBV13 and TRBJ1-6, is AAGVIQSPRHLIKEKRETATLKCYPIPRHDTVYWYQQGPGQDPQFLISFYEKMQSDKGSIPDRFSAQQFSDYHSELNMSSLELGDSALYFCASSRSYVGNSPLHFGNGTRLTVT.

The chain recombines TRBV6-5 with TRBJ1-2; TRBD1 might be the D (5 bases). Trimming shortened V by 11 bases and J by 3 bases, and 16 bases separated the two germline ends. Germline values: CDR1 MNHEY, CDR2 SVGAGI. This CDR3 has 13 amino acids. CDR3 nucleotides: TGTGCCGTTGCTTCCGGGACGTACTATGGCTACACCTTC. Translating gives CAVASGTYYGYTF.

This clone was seen a single time. The J gene is TRBJ2-5, the V gene TRBV13; TRBD2 matches 9 bases. The J segment lost 2 bases and the V segment lost 6 bases, leaving 1 base of the junction unmatched. CDR1 PRHDT and CDR2 FYEKMQ come from the germline V gene (reference sequence). The CDR3 has 13 amino acids. CDR3 bases: TGTGCCAGCAGTAGCGGGGGACAAGAGACCCAGTACTTC. This translates into CASSSGGQETQYF.

The V and J genes are TRBV30 and TRBJ2-7; weak D call: TRBD2 (5 bases). Per the germline V gene, CDR1 is GTSNPN and CDR2 is SVGIG (reference sequence). The length of the CDR3 is 13 residues. Trimming pared 4 bases from V and 5 bases from J, leaving 15 bases between. CDR3 DNA sequence: TGTGCCTGGAATAGAGGGTCAGGCGACGAGCAGTACTTC. It codes for CAWNRGSGDEQYF.

The rearrangement uses TRBV29-1 and TRBJ2-2; no firm D call. The CDR3 is 12 residues long. Germline V gives CDR1 SQVTM, CDR2 ANQGSEA. The V end was cut by 4 bases, the J end by 1 base, with 4 bases between. CDR3 in amino acids: CSVGQNTGELFF. CDR3 sequence (DNA): TGCAGCGTTGGACAGAACACCGGGGAGCTGTTTTTT.

This clone was detected only once. The chain recombines TRBV6-1 with TRBJ2-7; D perhaps matches TRBD2 (5 bases). Trimming stripped 11 bases from V and 0 bases from J, with 20 bases between. The CDR3 extends over 15 amino acids. Germline V gives CDR1 MNHNS, CDR2 SASEGT. The CDR3 loop is CAGSEEVPSSYEQYF. The CDR3, as DNA: TGTGCCGGCTCCGAGGAGGTGCCCTCCTCCTACGAGCAGTACTTC.